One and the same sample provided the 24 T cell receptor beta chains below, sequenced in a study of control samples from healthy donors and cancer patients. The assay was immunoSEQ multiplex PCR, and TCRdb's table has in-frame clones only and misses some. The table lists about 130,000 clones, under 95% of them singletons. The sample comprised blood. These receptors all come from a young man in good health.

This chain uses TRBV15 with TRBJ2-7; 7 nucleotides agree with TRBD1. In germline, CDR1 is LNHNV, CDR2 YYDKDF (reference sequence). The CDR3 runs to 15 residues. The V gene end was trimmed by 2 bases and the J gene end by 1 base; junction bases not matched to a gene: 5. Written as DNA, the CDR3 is TGTGCCACCAGCAGAAACCGGGACAGATCCTACGAGCAGTACTTC. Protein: CATSRNRDRSYEQYF.

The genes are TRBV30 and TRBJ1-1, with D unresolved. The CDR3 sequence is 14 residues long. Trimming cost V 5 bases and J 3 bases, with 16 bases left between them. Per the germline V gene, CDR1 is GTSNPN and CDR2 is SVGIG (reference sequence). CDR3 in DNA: TGTGCCTGGGGTCTAACGGGGATGGACACTGAAGCTTTCTTT. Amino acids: CAWGLTGMDTEAFF.

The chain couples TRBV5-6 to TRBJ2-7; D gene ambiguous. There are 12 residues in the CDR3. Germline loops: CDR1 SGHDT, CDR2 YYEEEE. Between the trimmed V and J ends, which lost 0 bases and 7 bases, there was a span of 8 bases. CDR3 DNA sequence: TGTGCCAGCAGCTTGGTCACCATGGAGCAGTACTTC. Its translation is CASSLVTMEQYF.

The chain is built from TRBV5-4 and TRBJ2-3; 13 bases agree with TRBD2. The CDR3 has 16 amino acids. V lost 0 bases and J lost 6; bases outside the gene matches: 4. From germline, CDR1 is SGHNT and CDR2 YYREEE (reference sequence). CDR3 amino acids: CASSLVLAGGPDTQYF. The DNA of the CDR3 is TGTGCCAGCAGCTTGGTACTAGCGGGGGGGCCTGATACGCAGTATTTT. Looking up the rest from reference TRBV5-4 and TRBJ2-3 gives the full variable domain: ETGVTQSPTHLIKTRGQQVTLRCSSQSGHNTVSWYQQALGQGPQFIFQYYREEENGRGNFPPRFSGLQFPNYSSELNVNALELDDSALYLCASSLVLAGGPDTQYFGPGTRLTVL.

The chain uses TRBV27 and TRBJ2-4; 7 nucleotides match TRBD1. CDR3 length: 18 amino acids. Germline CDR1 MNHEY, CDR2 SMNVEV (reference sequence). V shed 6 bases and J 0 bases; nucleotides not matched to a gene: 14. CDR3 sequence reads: CASSLKGASILAKNIQYF. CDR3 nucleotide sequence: TGTGCCAGCAGCTTGAAGGGGGCGAGTATCCTAGCCAAAAACATTCAGTACTTC.

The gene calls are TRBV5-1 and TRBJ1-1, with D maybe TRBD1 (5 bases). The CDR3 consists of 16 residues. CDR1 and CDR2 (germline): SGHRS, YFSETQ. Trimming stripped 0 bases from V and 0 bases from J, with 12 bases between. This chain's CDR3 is CASSLGAGFLNTEAFF. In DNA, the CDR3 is TGCGCCAGCAGCTTGGGAGCAGGGTTTCTGAACACTGAAGCTTTCTTT.

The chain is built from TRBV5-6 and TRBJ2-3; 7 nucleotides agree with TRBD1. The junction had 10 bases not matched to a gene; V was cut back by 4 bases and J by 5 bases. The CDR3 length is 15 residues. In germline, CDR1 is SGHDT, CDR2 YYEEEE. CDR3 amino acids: CASSLFTGDGDTQYF. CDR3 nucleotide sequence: TGTGCCAGCAGCCTCTTCACAGGGGACGGAGATACGCAGTATTTT. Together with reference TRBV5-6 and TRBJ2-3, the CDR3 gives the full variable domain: DAGVTQSPTHLIKTRGQQVTLRCSPKSGHDTVSWYQQALGQGPQFIFQYYEEEERQRGNFPDRFSGHQFPNYSSELNVNALLLGDSALYLCASSLFTGDGDTQYFGPGTRLTVL.

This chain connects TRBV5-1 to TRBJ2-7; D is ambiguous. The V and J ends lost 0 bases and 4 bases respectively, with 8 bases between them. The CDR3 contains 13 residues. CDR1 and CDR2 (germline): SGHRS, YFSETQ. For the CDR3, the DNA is TGCGCCAGCAGCTTGGTGGCAGAATACGAGCAGTACTTC. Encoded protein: CASSLVAEYEQYF.

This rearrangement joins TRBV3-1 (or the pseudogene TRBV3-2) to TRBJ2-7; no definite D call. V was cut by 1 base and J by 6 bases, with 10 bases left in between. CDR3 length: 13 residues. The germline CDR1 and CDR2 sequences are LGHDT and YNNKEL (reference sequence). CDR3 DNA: TGTGCCAGCAGCCAAGTGTTGGGGATCGAGCAGTACTTC. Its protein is CASSQVLGIEQYF.

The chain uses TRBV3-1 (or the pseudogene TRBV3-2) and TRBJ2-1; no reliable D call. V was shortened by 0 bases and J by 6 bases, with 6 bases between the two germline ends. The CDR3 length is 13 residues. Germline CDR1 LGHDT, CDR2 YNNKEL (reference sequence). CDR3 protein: CASSQEGPNEQFF. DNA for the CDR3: TGTGCCAGCAGCCAAGAAGGACCCAATGAGCAGTTCTTC.

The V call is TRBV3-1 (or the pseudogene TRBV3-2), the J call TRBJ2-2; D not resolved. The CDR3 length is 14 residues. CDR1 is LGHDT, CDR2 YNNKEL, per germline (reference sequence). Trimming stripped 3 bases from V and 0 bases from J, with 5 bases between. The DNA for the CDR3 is TGTGCCAGCAGCCAGGATCCGAACACCGGGGAGCTGTTTTTT. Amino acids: CASSQDPNTGELFF.

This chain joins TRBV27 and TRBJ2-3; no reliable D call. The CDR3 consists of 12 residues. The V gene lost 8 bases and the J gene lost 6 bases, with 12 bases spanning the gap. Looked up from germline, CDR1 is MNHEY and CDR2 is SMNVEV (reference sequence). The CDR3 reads CASASPADTQYF. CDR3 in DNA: TGTGCCAGCGCCTCCCCCGCGGATACGCAGTATTTT.

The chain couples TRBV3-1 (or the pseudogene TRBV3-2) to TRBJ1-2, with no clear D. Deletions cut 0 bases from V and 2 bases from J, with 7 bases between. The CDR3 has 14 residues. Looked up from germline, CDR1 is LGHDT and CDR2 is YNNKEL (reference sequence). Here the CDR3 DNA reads TGTGCCAGCAGCCAAGAGATACAGAACTATGGCTACACCTTC. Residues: CASSQEIQNYGYTF.

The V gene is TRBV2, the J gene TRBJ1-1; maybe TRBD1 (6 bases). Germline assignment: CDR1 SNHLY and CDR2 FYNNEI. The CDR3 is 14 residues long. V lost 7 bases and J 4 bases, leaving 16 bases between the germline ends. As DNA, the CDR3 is TGTGCCAGCACCTCACCGACAGGATTCACTGAAGCTTTCTTT. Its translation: CASTSPTGFTEAFF.

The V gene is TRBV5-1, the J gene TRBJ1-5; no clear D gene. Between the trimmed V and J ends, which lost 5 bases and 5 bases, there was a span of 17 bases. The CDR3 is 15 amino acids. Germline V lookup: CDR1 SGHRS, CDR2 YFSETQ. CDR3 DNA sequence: TGCGCCAGCAGGCCCGGGCCTAACACCGATCAGCCCCAGCATTTT. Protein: CASRPGPNTDQPQHF.

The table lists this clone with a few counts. The CDR3 bases are TGTGCCAGCAGCTTAGGGGACGAGGAAAAACTGTTTTTT. Protein product: CASSLGDEEKLFF. The rearrangement links TRBV7-9 to TRBJ1-4; maybe TRBD1 (5 bases). The CDR3 has 13 amino acids. Between the trimmed V and J ends, which lost 1 base and 8 bases, there was a span of 8 bases. The germline V gene encodes CDR1 SEHNR and CDR2 FQNEAQ (reference sequence).

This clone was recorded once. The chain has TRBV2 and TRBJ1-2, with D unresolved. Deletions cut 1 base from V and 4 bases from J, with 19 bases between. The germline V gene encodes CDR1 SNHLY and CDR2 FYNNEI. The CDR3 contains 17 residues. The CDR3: CASSEGPLGSPGYGYTF. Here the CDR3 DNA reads TGTGCCAGCAGTGAAGGCCCCTTAGGGTCCCCGGGCTATGGCTACACCTTC. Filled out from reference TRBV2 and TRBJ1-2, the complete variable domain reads EPEVTQTPSHQVTQMGQEVILRCVPISNHLYFYWYRQILGQKVEFLVSFYNNEISEKSEIFDDQFSVERPDGSNFTLKIRSTKLEDSAMYFCASSEGPLGSPGYGYTFGSGTRLTVV.

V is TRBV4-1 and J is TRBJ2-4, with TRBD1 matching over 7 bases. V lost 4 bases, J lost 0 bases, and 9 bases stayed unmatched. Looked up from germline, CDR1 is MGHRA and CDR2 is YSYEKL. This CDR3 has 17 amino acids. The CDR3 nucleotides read TGCGCCAGCAGCCGACGAGACAGGGAACTAGCCAAAAACATTCAGTACTTC. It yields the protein CASSRRDRELAKNIQYF.

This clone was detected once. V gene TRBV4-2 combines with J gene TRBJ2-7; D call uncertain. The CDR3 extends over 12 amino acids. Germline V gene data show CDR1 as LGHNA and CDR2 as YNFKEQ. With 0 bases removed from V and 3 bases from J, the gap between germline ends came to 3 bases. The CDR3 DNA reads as TGTGCCAGCAGCCAAGATTACTACGAGCAGTACTTC. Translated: CASSQDYYEQYF.

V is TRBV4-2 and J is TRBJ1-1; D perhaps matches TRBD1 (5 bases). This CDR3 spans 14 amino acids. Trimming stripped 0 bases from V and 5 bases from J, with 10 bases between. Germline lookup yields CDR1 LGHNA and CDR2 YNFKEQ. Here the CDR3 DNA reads TGTGCCAGCAGCCAAGAGGGGGTGAGGACTGAAGCTTTCTTT. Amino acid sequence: CASSQEGVRTEAFF.

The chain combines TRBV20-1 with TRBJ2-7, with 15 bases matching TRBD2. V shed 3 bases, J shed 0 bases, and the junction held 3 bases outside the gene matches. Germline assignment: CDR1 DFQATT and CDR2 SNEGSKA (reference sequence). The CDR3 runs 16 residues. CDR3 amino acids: CSASGLAGGVSYEQYF. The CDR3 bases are TGCAGTGCTAGTGGACTAGCGGGGGGGGTCTCCTACGAGCAGTACTTC.

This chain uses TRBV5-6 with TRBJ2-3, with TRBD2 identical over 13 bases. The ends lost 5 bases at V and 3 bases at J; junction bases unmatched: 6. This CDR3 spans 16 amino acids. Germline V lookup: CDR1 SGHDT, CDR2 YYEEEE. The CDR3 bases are TGTGCCAGCAGTCGGACTAGCGGGGGCCGGACAGATACGCAGTATTTT. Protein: CASSRTSGGRTDTQYF.

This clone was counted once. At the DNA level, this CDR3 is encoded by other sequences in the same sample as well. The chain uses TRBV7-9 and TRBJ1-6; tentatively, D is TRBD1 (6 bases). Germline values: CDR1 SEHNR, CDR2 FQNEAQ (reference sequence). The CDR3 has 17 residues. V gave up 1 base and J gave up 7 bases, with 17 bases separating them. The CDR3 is CASSLGGGRGGNSPLHF. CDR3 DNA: TGTGCCAGCAGCTTAGGGGGGGGCAGGGGCGGGAATTCACCCCTCCACTTT.

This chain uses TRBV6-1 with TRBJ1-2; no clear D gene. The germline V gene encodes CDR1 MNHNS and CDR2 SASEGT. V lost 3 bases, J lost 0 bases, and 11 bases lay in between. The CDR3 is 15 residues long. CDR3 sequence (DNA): TGTGCCAGCAGTGACAGGAAAGTATCTAACTATGGCTACACCTTC. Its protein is CASSDRKVSNYGYTF.